The 27 T cell receptor beta chains listed next were all sequenced from one sample in a study of T cell repertoires in cytomegalovirus infection. No antigen is known for these receptors. A single record per CDR3 protein comes from TCRdb applying MiXCR to the reads. The sample includes roughly 80,000 distinct CDR3 sequences, roughly 40% of them seen just once. Sample: CD8+ T cells from cultured PBMCs, taken from culture after CMV antigen stimulation. The receptors come from a human donor in good health (CMV status not recorded). Some clones in this sample may be carry-over from other donors' samples.

CDR3 sequence: CASSSDRGGSAAFF. The CDR3 DNA sequence: TGTGCCAGCAGCTCGGACAGGGGCGGTAGTGCAGCTTTCTTT. The rearrangement links TRBV7-8 to TRBJ1-1, with 9 bases matching TRBD1. V was clipped by 4 bases and J by 10 bases; unmatched bases: 10. There are 14 residues in the CDR3. The germline gives CDR1 SGHVS, CDR2 FQNEAQ.

This chain links TRBV5-5 with TRBJ2-1; D is undetermined. The CDR3 covers 13 residues. V lost 0 bases to trimming and J lost 5 bases, with 6 bases between them. Germline V CDR1 and CDR2: SGHKS, YYEKEE (reference sequence). The CDR3 bases are TGTGCCAGCAGCTTGGTGGTTAACAATGAGCAGTTCTTC. The encoded protein is CASSLVVNNEQFF.

The chain carries TRBV11-2 and TRBJ2-7; TRBD1 matches at 7 bases. J was trimmed by 1 base and V by 5 bases; bases with no gene match: 20. The V gene's germline CDR1 is SGHAT and CDR2 FQNNGV. The CDR3 is 19 amino acids. As DNA, the CDR3 is TGTGCCAGCAGCACCAAACAGGGGAAGTTCCTCTCAACTTCCTACGAGCAGTACTTC. This codes for CASSTKQGKFLSTSYEQYF.

This clonotype was picked up a small number of times. This chain joins TRBV7-8 and TRBJ2-5, with D possibly TRBD2 on 5 matching bases. V lost 5 bases to trimming and J lost 1 base, with 17 bases between them. Germline V lookup: CDR1 SGHVS, CDR2 FQNEAQ. The CDR3 length is 16 residues. DNA for the CDR3: TGTGCCAGCAGCCCTAGACCAAATCGGGGCCAAGAGACCCAGTACTTC. Translated, it gives CASSPRPNRGQETQYF.

This chain uses TRBV7-9 with TRBJ1-1; D not resolved. The CDR3 length is 14 residues. Trimming stripped 3 bases from V and 6 bases from J, with 14 bases between. CDR1 and CDR2 (germline): SEHNR, FQNEAQ (reference sequence). CDR3 region: CASSLPILSPEAFF. The CDR3 bases are TGTGCCAGCAGCTTGCCCATACTCAGCCCTGAAGCTTTCTTT. Full variable domain (remainder filled in from reference TRBV7-9 and TRBJ1-1): DTGVSQNPRHKITKRGQNVTFRCDPISEHNRLYWYRQTLGQGPEFLTYFQNEAQLEKSRLLSDRFSAERPKGSFSTLEIQRTEQGDSAMYLCASSLPILSPEAFFGQGTRLTVV.

On this clonotype itself: The CDR3 does not close with the conserved phenylalanine or tryptophan, likely indicating a read error. The J gene is TRBJ1-1, the V gene TRBV7-2; 7 positions agree with TRBD1. V trimming: 0 bases; J trimming: 6 bases; junction bases outside the gene matches: 1. Germline V gene sequence: CDR1 SGHTA, CDR2 FQGNSA. CDR3 size: 13 residues. This CDR3 reads CASSLARGPEAFI. In DNA form, the CDR3 reads TGTGCCAGCAGCTTAGCTAGGGGGCCTGAAGCTTTCATT.

This clonotype was detected once. The chain recombines TRBV4-2 with TRBJ2-3; TRBD2 aligns across 12 bases. CDR1 and CDR2 (germline): LGHNA, YNFKEQ. V was pared by 4 bases and J by 5 bases, with 4 bases of the junction left unmatched. The CDR3 runs to 15 residues. In DNA, the CDR3 is TGTGCCAGCAGCCCACTAGCGGGGGGACAAGATACGCAGTATTTT. Translated: CASSPLAGGQDTQYF.

This rearrangement joins TRBV2 to TRBJ1-1; D remains ambiguous. Trimming took off 2 bases at V and 1 base at J, with 5 bases between the two ends. The germline V gene encodes CDR1 SNHLY and CDR2 FYNNEI. The CDR3 has 13 amino acids. The CDR3 loop is CASSEQTNTEAFF. In nucleotides, the CDR3 is TGTGCCAGCAGTGAACAGACGAACACTGAAGCTTTCTTT.

This clonotype has just a few counts. V gene TRBV7-9 combines with J gene TRBJ1-4, with 10 nucleotides matching TRBD1. This CDR3 comprises 14 residues. V dropped 5 bases and J dropped 8; count of bases not matched to a gene: 5. Germline V gives CDR1 SEHNR, CDR2 FQNEAQ (reference sequence). The CDR3 nucleotides read TGTGCCAGCAGCCAGGCGACAGGGGGCGAAAAACTGTTTTTT. This gives the protein CASSQATGGEKLFF. The full variable domain, in which reference TRBV7-9 and TRBJ1-4 provide the parts outside the CDR3, is DTGVSQNPRHKITKRGQNVTFRCDPISEHNRLYWYRQTLGQGPEFLTYFQNEAQLEKSRLLSDRFSAERPKGSFSTLEIQRTEQGDSAMYLCASSQATGGEKLFFGSGTQLSVL.

This chain uses TRBV29-1 with TRBJ2-3; no reliable D call. In germline, CDR1 is SQVTM, CDR2 ANQGSEA. This CDR3 has 13 amino acids. V lost 2 bases and J lost 8, with 14 bases in between. CDR3 nucleotide sequence: TGCAGCGTTGAACGATCCCCAAGTCGTACGCAGTATTTT. This gives the protein CSVERSPSRTQYF.

The chain couples TRBV12-3 or TRBV12-4 to TRBJ2-6; either TRBD1 or TRBD2 may fit D (5 bases each). The CDR3 length is 22 residues. V lost 3 bases and J lost 1, with 28 bases in between. CDR3 bases: TGTGCCAGCAGTTTTATTCTTGATCCAAAGGGACGGTCGGATTCTGGGGCCAACGTCCTGACTTTC. This encodes CASSFILDPKGRSDSGANVLTF.

This clonotype has a handful of counts. This chain joins TRBV6-4 and TRBJ2-3, with 8 bases that match TRBD2. CDR1 and CDR2 from the germline V gene are MRHNA and SNTAGT. The CDR3 covers 16 residues. J was trimmed by 4 bases and V by 3 bases; bases with no gene match: 9. In DNA, the CDR3 is TGTGCCAGCAGTGAGGCAGGGACTAGTGGTTCAGATACGCAGTATTTT. This sequence encodes CASSEAGTSGSDTQYF.

This clonotype has just a few counts. This sequence joins TRBV11-1 and TRBJ2-3, with a possible D match to TRBD2 (6 bases). V dropped 3 bases and J dropped 2 bases, with 12 bases sitting between them. This CDR3 has 15 amino acids. Germline loops: CDR1 SGHAT, CDR2 FQDESV (reference sequence). The CDR3, as DNA: TGTGCCAGCAGCTTGGTCGGGGGTTACACAGATACGCAGTATTTT. This gives the protein CASSLVGGYTDTQYF.

The J gene is TRBJ2-7, the V gene TRBV6-8, with D perhaps given as TRBD1 or TRBD2 (6 bases each). V lost 4 bases and J lost 3, with 19 bases in between. The CDR3 covers 16 residues. Germline V gene data show CDR1 as MNHGY and CDR2 as SAAAGT. The CDR3 nucleotides read TGTGCCAGCAGTTGGGGGGACAACTTTGAGGTCTACGAGCAGTACTTC. Translating it yields CASSWGDNFEVYEQYF.

This clonotype was observed a handful of times. The chain combines TRBV7-2 with TRBJ1-2; D remains unclear. This CDR3 has 13 residues. Germline CDR1 reads SGHTA; CDR2 reads FQGNSA. Deletions cut 1 base from V and 4 bases from J, with 7 bases between. CDR3 sequence (DNA): TGTGCCAGCAGCTTAGGTGGGAGCTATGGCTACACCTTC. This translates into CASSLGGSYGYTF.

The rearrangement uses TRBV20-1 and TRBJ1-5; 8 nucleotides agree with TRBD1. Trimming took 3 bases from V and 5 from J; bases not matched to a gene: 3. The CDR3 length is 13 residues. In germline, CDR1 is DFQATT, CDR2 SNEGSKA (reference sequence). The CDR3 protein is CSARLDRDQPQHF. The CDR3 DNA sequence: TGCAGTGCTAGGCTGGACAGGGATCAGCCCCAGCATTTT.

This clonotype was recorded a few times. This rearrangement joins TRBV27 to TRBJ1-5, with D possibly TRBD1 on 6 matching bases. V was pared by 1 base and J by 5 bases, with 9 bases between. There are 14 residues in the CDR3. In germline, CDR1 is MNHEY, CDR2 SMNVEV (reference sequence). The CDR3 spells CASSLFRGHQPQHF. The CDR3 DNA follows: TGTGCCAGCAGTTTATTCAGGGGTCATCAGCCCCAGCATTTT.

The chain joins TRBV4-1 to TRBJ2-3; TRBD1 matches at 7 bases. This CDR3 comprises 19 residues. Germline-derived CDR1 and CDR2 are MGHRA and YSYEKL. The J segment lost 2 bases and the V segment lost 3 bases, leaving 17 bases of the junction unmatched. In DNA form, the CDR3 reads TGCGCCAGCAGCCACCCCATGACCCCCGCACAGGGGCCCACAGATACGCAGTATTTT. It specifies CASSHPMTPAQGPTDTQYF.

V gene TRBV2 combines with J gene TRBJ1-5; D perhaps matches TRBD1 (5 bases). Trimming shortened V by 10 bases and J by 1 base, and 17 bases separated the two germline ends. This CDR3 region has 15 residues. Germline assignment: CDR1 SNHLY and CDR2 FYNNEI. DNA for the CDR3: TGTGCCACTGGAGGAGGACACCTAAGCAATCAGCCCCAGCATTTT. Its protein product is CATGGGHLSNQPQHF.

A word on this clonotype: A much larger clonotype is one base distant, so this may be a read error. The CDR3 DNA follows: TGTGCCACCAGCCCCGGTGGGGGTAACATCGGGGAGCTGTTTTTT. Amino acid sequence: CATSPGGGNIGELFF. The genes are TRBV24-1 and TRBJ2-2; either TRBD1 or TRBD2 may fit D (5 bases each). The CDR3 runs 15 residues. CDR1 is KGHDR, CDR2 SFDVKD, per germline.

The rearrangement uses TRBV12-3 or TRBV12-4 and TRBJ2-5, with D possibly TRBD2 on 7 matching bases. Trimming took off 7 bases at V and 4 bases at J, with 22 bases between the two ends. CDR3 length: 16 residues. CDR3 sequence reads: CASTLNWGGLGETQYF. The CDR3 nucleotides are TGTGCCAGCACCTTAAATTGGGGGGGGCTGGGAGAGACCCAGTACTTC.

The chain employs TRBV6-2 or TRBV6-3 and TRBJ2-1; the match to TRBD1 covers 10 bases. With 3 bases clipped from V and 3 bases from J, the junction kept 2 bases outside the gene matches. This CDR3 region has 15 residues. Germline-derived CDR1 and CDR2 are MNHEY and SVGEGT. CDR3 in amino acids: CASSYGTGVYNEQFF. DNA for the CDR3: TGTGCCAGCAGTTATGGGACAGGGGTCTACAATGAGCAGTTCTTC.

The chain carries TRBV7-3 and TRBJ1-6; D is unclear. Per germline, CDR1 SGHTA and CDR2 FQGTGA. Trimming cost V 0 bases and J 10 bases, with 10 bases left between them. CDR3 size: 14 residues. CDR3 sequence reads: CASSLTGVGSPLHF. As DNA, the CDR3 is TGTGCCAGCAGCTTAACGGGCGTAGGGTCACCCCTCCACTTT.

This chain links TRBV7-6 with TRBJ2-2; D may be TRBD2 (6 bases). Trimming cost V 1 base and J 7 bases, with 10 bases left between them. The CDR3 length is 14 residues. The germline V gene encodes CDR1 SGHVS and CDR2 FNYEAQ. CDR3: CASSLVGGSGELFF. CDR3 sequence (DNA): TGTGCCAGCAGCTTAGTCGGGGGAAGCGGGGAGCTGTTTTTT.

As for this clonotype: Relative to the germline gene, one junction end is altered; a read error may explain this. The V gene is TRBV4-1, the J gene TRBJ1-1, with no clear D. This CDR3 has 15 amino acids. The germline gives CDR1 MGHRA, CDR2 YSYEKL. The CDR3 DNA reads as TGTGCCAGCAGCCAAGGCCCGGATGGGAACACTGAAGCTTTCTTT. It translates to CASSQGPDGNTEAFF.

On this clonotype itself: One end of the junction fails to match germline, which may point to a read error. The chain combines TRBV7-7 with TRBJ2-2, with D maybe TRBD1 (6 bases). CDR1 is SSHAT and CDR2 is FNYEAQ in the germline V gene (reference sequence). This CDR3 has 18 residues. CDR3 nucleotides: TGTGCTAGCAGCTTAGGATCCCACAGGGCGGTAAACACCGGGGAGCTGTTTTTT. This codes for CASSLGSHRAVNTGELFF.

There are many counts of this clonotype. V and J are TRBV7-2 and TRBJ2-1; 10 bases are shared with TRBD2. Trimming removed 3 bases from V and 9 bases from J; junction bases left unmatched: 5. From germline, CDR1 is SGHTA and CDR2 FQGNSA. CDR3 length: 14 amino acids. The CDR3 sequence: CASSFSGGKGEQFF. The CDR3 region has the DNA TGTGCCAGCAGCTTTAGCGGGGGGAAGGGTGAGCAGTTCTTC.